What follows describes a single T cell receptor beta chain. The repertoire was sequenced with immunoSEQ multiplex PCR; TCRdb's copy has only in-frame clones and lacks some. The sample gives hundreds of thousands of clones, nearly 90% of which show up once; about 4% is in the top ten. The V end lost 1 base, the J end lost 4 bases, and 8 bases lay between the germline ends. The CDR3 runs to 14 residues. Germline V gene data show CDR1 as MDHEN and CDR2 as SYDVKM. The sample originates from a study of blood T cell repertoires in COVID-19. The chain joins TRBV28 to TRBJ1-5, with no clear D. Material for sequencing was PBMCs or T cells enriched from blood (not recorded which). The receptor was isolated from a woman in her twenties or thirties with acute COVID-19. The CDR3 bases are TGTGCCAGCAGTTTATTACCGAGTAATCAGCCCCAGCATTTT. This sequence encodes CASSLLPSNQPQHF.